This TCR beta chain was identified during a study of radiotherapy plus CTLA-4 blockade in lung cancer. The CDR3 extends over 12 amino acids. The germline V and J ends were trimmed by 1 base and 7 bases, with 9 bases remaining between them. CDR1 and CDR2 (germline): SGHRS, YFSETQ. Some clones are missing from TCRdb's copy, which holds only in-frame ones; the method was immunoSEQ multiplex PCR. The repertoire includes 60,000 or so clones, just over 75% of them detected once, and less than 4% sits in the top ten. This clone was detected a few times. Specimen: peripheral blood, collected from a patient treated with radiotherapy plus ipilimumab. The gene calls are TRBV5-1 and TRBJ2-7; D remains unclear. The sequence derives from a human donor with non-small cell lung cancer who had a partial response to radiotherapy plus ipilimumab. CDR3 coding DNA: TGCGCCAGCAGCTTGAACGTGCGGGAGCAGTACTTC. Translated: CASSLNVREQYF. The whole variable domain, remainder taken from reference TRBV5-1 and TRBJ2-7, is KAGVTQTPRYLIKTRGQQVTLSCSPISGHRSVSWYQQTPGQGLQFLFEYFSETQRNKGNFPGRFSGRQFSNSRSEMNVSTLELGDSALYLCASSLNVREQYFGPGTRLTVT.